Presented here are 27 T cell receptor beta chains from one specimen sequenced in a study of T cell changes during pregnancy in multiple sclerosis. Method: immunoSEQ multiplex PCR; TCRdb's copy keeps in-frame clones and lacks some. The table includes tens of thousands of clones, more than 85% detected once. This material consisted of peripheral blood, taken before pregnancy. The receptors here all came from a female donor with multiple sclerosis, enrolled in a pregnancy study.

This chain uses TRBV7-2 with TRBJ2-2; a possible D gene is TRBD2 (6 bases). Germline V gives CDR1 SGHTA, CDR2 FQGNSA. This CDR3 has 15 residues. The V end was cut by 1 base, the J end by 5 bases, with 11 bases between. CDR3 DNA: TGTGCCAGCAGCTTAGAGTTTCGGGGGACCGGGGAGCTGTTTTTT. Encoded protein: CASSLEFRGTGELFF.

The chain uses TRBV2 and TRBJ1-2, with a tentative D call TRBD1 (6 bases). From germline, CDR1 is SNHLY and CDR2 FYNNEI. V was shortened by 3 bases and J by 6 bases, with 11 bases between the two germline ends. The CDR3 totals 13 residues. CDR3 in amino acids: CASSDGQGNGYTF. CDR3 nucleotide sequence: TGTGCCAGCAGTGATGGGCAGGGGAATGGCTACACCTTC.

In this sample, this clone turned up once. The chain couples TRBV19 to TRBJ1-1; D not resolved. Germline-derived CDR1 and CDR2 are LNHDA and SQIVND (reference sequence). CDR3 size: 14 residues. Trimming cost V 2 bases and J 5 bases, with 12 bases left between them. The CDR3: CASSIWRVGTEAFF. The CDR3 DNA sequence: TGTGCCAGTAGTATATGGAGGGTTGGAACTGAAGCTTTCTTT.

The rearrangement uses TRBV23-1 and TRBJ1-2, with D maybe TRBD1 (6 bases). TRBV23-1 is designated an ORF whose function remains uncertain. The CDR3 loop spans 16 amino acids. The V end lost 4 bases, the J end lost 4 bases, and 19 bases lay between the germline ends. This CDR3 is CASSLRRKQGPYGYTF. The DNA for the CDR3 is TGCGCCAGCAGTCTAAGACGTAAACAGGGCCCCTATGGCTACACCTTC.

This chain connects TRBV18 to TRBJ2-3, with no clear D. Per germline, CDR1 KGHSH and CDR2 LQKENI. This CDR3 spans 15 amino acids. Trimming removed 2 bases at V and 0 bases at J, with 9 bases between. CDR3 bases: TGTGCCAGCTCACCAGGGCAGGTCAGCACAGATACGCAGTATTTT. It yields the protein CASSPGQVSTDTQYF.

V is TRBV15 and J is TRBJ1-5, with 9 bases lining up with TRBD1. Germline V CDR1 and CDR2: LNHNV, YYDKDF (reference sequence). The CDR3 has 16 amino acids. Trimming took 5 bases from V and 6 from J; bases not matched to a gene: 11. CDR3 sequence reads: CATSPTPGQGGQPQHF. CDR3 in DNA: TGTGCCACCAGCCCAACCCCGGGACAGGGAGGTCAGCCCCAGCATTTT.

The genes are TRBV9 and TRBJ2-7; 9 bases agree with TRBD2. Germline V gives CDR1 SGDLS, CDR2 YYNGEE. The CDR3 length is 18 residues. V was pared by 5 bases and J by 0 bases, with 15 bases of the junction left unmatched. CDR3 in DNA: TGTGCCAGCAGTCGCAAAGGGGTAGCGGGGGAATCCTCCTACGAGCAGTACTTC. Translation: CASSRKGVAGESSYEQYF.

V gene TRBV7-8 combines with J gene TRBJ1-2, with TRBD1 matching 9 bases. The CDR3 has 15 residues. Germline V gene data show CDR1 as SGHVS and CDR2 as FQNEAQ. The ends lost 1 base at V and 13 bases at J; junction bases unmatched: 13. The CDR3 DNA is TGTGCCAGCAGCTTAGTTACCGGGACAGGGAGCGGTCTCACCTTC. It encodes CASSLVTGTGSGLTF.

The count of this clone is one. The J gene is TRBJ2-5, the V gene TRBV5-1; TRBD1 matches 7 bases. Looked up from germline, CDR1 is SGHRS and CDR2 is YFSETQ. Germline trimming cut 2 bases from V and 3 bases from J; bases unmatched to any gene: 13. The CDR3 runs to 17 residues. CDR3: CASSLGVIRTGEETQYF. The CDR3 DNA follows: TGCGCCAGCAGCTTAGGGGTGATTAGGACAGGTGAAGAGACCCAGTACTTC.

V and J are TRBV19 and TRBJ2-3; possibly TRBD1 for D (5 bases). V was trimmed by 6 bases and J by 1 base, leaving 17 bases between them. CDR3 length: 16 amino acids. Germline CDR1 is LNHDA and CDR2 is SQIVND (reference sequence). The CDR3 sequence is CASSLGAVFGTDTQYF. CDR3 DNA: TGTGCCAGTAGCCTAGGGGCTGTCTTCGGCACAGATACGCAGTATTTT.

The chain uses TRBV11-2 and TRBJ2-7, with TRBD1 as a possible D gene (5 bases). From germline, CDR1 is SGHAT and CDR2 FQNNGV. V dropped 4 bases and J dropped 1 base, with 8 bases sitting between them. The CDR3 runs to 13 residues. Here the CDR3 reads CASSSTVSYEQYF. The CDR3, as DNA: TGTGCCAGCAGCTCGACAGTTTCCTACGAGCAGTACTTC.

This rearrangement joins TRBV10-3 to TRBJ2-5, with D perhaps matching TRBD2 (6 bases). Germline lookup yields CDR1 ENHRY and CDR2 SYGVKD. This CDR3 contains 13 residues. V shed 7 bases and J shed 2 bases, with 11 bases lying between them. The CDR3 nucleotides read TGTGCCATCAACCCGGGACTGCAAGAGACCCAGTACTTC. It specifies CAINPGLQETQYF.

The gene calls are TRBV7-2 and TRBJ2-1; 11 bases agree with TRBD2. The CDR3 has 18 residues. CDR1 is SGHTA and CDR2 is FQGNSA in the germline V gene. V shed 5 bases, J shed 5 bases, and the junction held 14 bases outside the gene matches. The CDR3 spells CASSVFSGGARSNNEQFF. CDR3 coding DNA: TGTGCCAGCAGCGTCTTTAGCGGGGGGGCCAGGTCGAACAATGAGCAGTTCTTC. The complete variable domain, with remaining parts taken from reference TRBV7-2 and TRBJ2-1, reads GAGVSQSPSNKVTEKGKDVELRCDPISGHTALYWYRQSLGQGLEFLIYFQGNSAPDKSGLPSDRFSAERTGGSVSTLTIQRTQQEDSAVYLCASSVFSGGARSNNEQFFGPGTRLTVL.

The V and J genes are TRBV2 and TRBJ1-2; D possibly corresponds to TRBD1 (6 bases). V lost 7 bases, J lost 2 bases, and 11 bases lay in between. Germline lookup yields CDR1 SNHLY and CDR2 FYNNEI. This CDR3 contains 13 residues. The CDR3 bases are TGTGCCAGCACCCAGGGGCTCAACTATGGCTACACCTTC. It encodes CASTQGLNYGYTF.

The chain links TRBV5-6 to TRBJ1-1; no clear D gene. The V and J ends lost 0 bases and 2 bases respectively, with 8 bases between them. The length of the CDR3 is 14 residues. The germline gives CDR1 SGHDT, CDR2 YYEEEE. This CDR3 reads CASSLVTGNTEAFF. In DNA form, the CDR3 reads TGTGCCAGCAGCTTGGTAACGGGAAACACTGAAGCTTTCTTT. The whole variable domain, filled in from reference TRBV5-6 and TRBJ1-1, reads DAGVTQSPTHLIKTRGQQVTLRCSPKSGHDTVSWYQQALGQGPQFIFQYYEEEERQRGNFPDRFSGHQFPNYSSELNVNALLLGDSALYLCASSLVTGNTEAFFGQGTRLTVV.

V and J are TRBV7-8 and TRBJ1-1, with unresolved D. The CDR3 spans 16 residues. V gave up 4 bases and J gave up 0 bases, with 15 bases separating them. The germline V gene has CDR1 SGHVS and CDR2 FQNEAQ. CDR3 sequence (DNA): TGTGCCAGCAGCTCCCTTCGCCGACAACTGAACACTGAAGCTTTCTTT. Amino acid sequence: CASSSLRRQLNTEAFF.

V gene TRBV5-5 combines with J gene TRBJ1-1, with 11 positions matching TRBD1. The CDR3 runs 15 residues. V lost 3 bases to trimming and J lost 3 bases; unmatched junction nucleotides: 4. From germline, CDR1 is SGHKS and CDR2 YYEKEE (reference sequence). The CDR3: CASSSRTGGHTEAFF. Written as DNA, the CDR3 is TGTGCCAGCAGCTCTCGGACAGGGGGCCACACTGAAGCTTTCTTT. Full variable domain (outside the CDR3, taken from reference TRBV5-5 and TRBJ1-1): DAGVTQSPTHLIKTRGQQVTLRCSPISGHKSVSWYQQVLGQGPQFIFQYYEKEERGRGNFPDRFSARQFPNYSSELNVNALLLGDSALYLCASSSRTGGHTEAFFGQGTRLTVV.

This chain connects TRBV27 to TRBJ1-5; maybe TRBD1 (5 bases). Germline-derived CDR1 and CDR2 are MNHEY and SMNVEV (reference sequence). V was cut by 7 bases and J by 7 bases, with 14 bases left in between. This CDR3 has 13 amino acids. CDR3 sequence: CASTQDRGQPQHF. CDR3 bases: TGTGCCAGCACCCAAGACAGAGGACAGCCCCAGCATTTT.

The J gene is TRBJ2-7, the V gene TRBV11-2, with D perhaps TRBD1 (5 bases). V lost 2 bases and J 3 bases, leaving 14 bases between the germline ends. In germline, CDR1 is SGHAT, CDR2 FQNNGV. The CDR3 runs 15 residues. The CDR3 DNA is TGTGCCAGCAGCTTACCTGGACAAGCCGACTACGAGCAGTACTTC. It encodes CASSLPGQADYEQYF.

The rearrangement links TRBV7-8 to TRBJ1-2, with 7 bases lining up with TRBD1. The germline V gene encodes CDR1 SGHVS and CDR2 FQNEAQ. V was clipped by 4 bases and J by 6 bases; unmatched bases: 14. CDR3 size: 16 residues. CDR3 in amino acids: CASSSKAWDSRNGYTF. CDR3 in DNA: TGTGCCAGCAGCTCGAAGGCTTGGGACAGCCGGAATGGCTACACCTTC.

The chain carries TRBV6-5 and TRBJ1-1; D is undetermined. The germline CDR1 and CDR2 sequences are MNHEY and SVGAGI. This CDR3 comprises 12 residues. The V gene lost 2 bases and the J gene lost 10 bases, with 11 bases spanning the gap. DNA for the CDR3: TGTGCCAGCAGTTACGAGCGGGGTGTAGCTTTCTTT. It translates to CASSYERGVAFF.

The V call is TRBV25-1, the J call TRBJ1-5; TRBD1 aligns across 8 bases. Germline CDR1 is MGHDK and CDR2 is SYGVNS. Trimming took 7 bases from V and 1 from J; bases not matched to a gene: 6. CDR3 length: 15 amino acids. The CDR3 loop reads CASNAGGGSNQPQHF. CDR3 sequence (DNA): TGTGCCAGCAATGCAGGGGGCGGGAGCAATCAGCCCCAGCATTTT.

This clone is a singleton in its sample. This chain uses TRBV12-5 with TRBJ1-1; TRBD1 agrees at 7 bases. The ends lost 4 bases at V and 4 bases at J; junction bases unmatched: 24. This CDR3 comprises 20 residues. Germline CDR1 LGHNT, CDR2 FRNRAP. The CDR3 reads CASGSPYLTGSQNLATEAFF. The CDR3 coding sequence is TGTGCTAGTGGTTCTCCTTATCTGACAGGGTCCCAAAATTTGGCCACTGAAGCTTTCTTT.

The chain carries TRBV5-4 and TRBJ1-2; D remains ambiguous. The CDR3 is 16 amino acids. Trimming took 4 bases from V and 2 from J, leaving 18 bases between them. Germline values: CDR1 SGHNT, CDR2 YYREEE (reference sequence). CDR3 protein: CASSAGGSEGNYGYTF. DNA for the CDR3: TGTGCCAGCAGCGCTGGAGGGTCCGAAGGCAACTATGGCTACACCTTC.

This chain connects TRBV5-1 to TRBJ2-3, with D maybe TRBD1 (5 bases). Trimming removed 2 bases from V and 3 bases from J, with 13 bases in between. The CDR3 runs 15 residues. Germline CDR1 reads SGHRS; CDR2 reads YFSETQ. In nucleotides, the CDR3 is TGCGCCAGCAGCTTTGGGGCAGGGTGGACAGATACGCAGTATTTT. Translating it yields CASSFGAGWTDTQYF.

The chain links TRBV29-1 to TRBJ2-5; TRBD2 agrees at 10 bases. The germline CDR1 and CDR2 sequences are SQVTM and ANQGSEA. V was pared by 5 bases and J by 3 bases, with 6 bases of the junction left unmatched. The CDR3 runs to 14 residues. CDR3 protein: CSVTRLAGEETQYF. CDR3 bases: TGCAGCGTTACCCGTCTAGCGGGGGAAGAGACCCAGTACTTC.

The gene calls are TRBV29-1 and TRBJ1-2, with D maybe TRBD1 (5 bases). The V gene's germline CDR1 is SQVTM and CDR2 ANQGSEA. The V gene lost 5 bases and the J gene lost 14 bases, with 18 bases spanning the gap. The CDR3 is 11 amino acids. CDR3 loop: CSVLPGLIQTF. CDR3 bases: TGCAGCGTTCTGCCAGGGCTGATCCAGACCTTC.